Below, one TCR beta chain is given with its context. There is no known antigen for this receptor. It has no much larger one-base neighbor in the sample; base qualities were not kept. To prepare the library, the immunoSEQ multiplex PCR assay was applied. For the multiplex PCR, a mixture combining 60 forward primers for TCR Vbeta segments and 13 reverse primers for TCR Jbeta segments was used. Amplification of the CDR3 region of rearranged TCR beta genes was performed with a multiplex PCR assay on genomic DNA. Amplified TCR beta libraries were sequenced as 87-base-pair reads on the Illumina HiSeq System. On the study's bioinformatics: A later analysis counted about 76 million unique TCR beta chains across the 700 or so repertoires, and about 10 million of these chains were shared by at least two donors. Raw reads were error-corrected and collapsed into unique sequences with a nearest-neighbor algorithm that merged closely related sequences to remove PCR and sequencing errors. Alignment of CDR3 sequences to IMGT reference sequences was used to assign V, D and J gene segments. For a sequence to be retained, a match of at least six nucleotides to both a V gene segment and a J gene segment was required. Rearrangements were classified as productive when the CDR3 lacked stop codons and remained in frame with V and J, and all other rearrangements were classified as non-productive. Following IMGT convention, CDR3 was defined as the stretch from the second conserved V-encoded cysteine up to the conserved J-encoded phenylalanine. In an earlier analysis of just under 600 of the donors, sequences lacking an unambiguous match to a single V gene segment were excluded. In an earlier analysis of approximately 500 of the donors, a V segment was called functional when productive rearrangements were above 56.7%, and segregating when the standard deviation between donors exceeded 5%. A statistical classification framework was built for diagnosing cytomegalovirus status from the catalog of TCR beta chain sequences. V and J gene assignment, in a later analysis, came from comparing TCR nucleotide sequences with IMGT/GENE-DB human TR gene sequences. The TCRdist pipeline was used in a later analysis to assign CDR3 sequences and most-parsimonious VDJ recombination scenarios. A later analysis defined each TCR beta chain by its CDR3 amino acid sequence plus V-gene family, and excluded reads lacking a unique V-gene family. To address suspected cross-contamination and a sequencing artifact, a later analysis removed some 620 highly shared, low-generation-probability nucleotide sequences. A later analysis calculated a clonal expansion index for each public chain from normalized within-repertoire ranks of inferred template counts. In a later analysis, generation probabilities were computed with a VDJ recombination model fitted to out-of-frame rearrangements, and the resulting probabilities were checked against IGoR. In a later analysis, hypergeometric tests were used to score TCR-TCR, TCR-HLA and TCR-CMV co-occurrence, with a repertoire-size bias correction applied to TCR pairs. To estimate false discovery rates, a later analysis permuted the HLA or CMV assignments 20 times. A later analysis grouped co-occurring TCRs with DBSCAN, adding TCRdist sequence similarity when clustering within HLA-allele-positive subsets. Repertoires with fewer than 30,000 or more than 120,000 public chains, plus five repertoires with anomalous nucleotide sharing, were excluded from co-occurrence clustering. The immuneACCESS repertoire file appears here via TCRdb, limited to in-frame rearrangements. These files lack a portion of the clones; in checked studies, under half of the deficit traces to unresolved V genes, and the cause of the others is not known. That table is the source of V, J and clone size, and D and trimming were worked out from the DNA. This sample holds about 190,000 clones; around 75% were observed only once. The ten largest clones take up around 3.3% of the sample.

Trimmed from V: 0 bases; trimmed from J: 8 bases; junction bases lacking a gene match: 12. From cysteine to phenylalanine, the CDR3 is 17 amino acids long. CDR3 DNA only is kept here, 51 bases in frame from base 1. CDR1 and CDR2 are read off the germline V gene as MGHRA and YSYEKL. The cohort comprised under 700 healthy bone marrow donors. At the time of sampling, every cohort member was nominally healthy, though immune exposures that went unrecorded were likely present. The donor tested CMV seropositive and was one of the 289 seropositive cohort members. Every donor gave a peripheral blood sample, and the peripheral blood mononuclear cells from that sample were used for TCR beta sequencing. The Qiagen DNeasy Blood Extraction Kit was used to extract genomic DNA from the blood cell samples. This entry comes from a study of cytomegalovirus exposure and HLA in healthy donors (TCRdb year 2017). For the wider study: An earlier analysis of approximately 640 of the donors reported 250 to 350 Gb of sequence data and about 100 million unique TCR beta sequences from 150 million to 200 million T cells. The study combined high-throughput TCR immunosequencing, statistical association of individual TCRs with disease status, and machine learning to predict cytomegalovirus infection status. Among roughly 400 genotyped donors of the cohort, an average of roughly 230,000 unique TCR beta nucleotide sequences was sequenced per donor, of which about 19% were non-productive. Donor age, sex, ethnicity and CMV serostatus were collected together with the repertoire data. The T cell repertoires of 666 subjects were profiled by immunosequencing and related to cytomegalovirus serostatus. In the later analysis, no new phenotypic data were used to find candidate immune exposures; instead, reliance was placed on TCR beta sequences and their occurrence across donors. A later analysis re-examined previously published TCR beta repertoires from several hundred donors and added high-resolution HLA genotyping to investigate patterns of TCR occurrence. All discovery cohort repertoires had been generated using a single sequencing platform. Because of strong linkage in the cohort, five DR-DQ haplotypes were treated as single units for association and clustering. A separate validation cohort of roughly 130 different subjects was used in addition to the 666-subject first cohort. HLA typing covered class I and class II loci at four-digit resolution. The aim of the study was to test whether cataloging public T cell receptors could identify signatures of past pathogen exposure. Typing coverage varied by locus: 629-630 donors for A, B, C, DRB1 and DQB1; some 520 for DQA1; nearly 610 for DPA1; roughly 470 for DPB1. Genome-wide SNP genotypes for about three fifths of the roughly 700 donors were used in a later genetic analysis, which treated that subset as a discovery cohort. An earlier analysis of several hundred of the donors used high-throughput TCR beta sequencing to judge whether each TCR beta V gene segment behaved as functional or pseudogenic. Around 300 gigabases of sequencing data and approximately 93 million unique TCR sequences were included in an early release covering roughly 700 HLA-typed donors. Of the 300 to 450 genotyped donors, around 81% fell in the genetic ancestry cluster associated with self-reported Caucasian donors.

Results and caveats for the whole study, not just this receptor: Across donors, most TCR sequences were observed very rarely, whereas some public TCRs were present in many individuals. A further reported finding was that TCR beta sequences accurately predicted the HLA-A and HLA-B alleles for most subjects in the first cohort. In a later analysis, several top co-occurrence clusters were reported to appear linked to parvovirus B19, influenza, CMV and Epstein-Barr virus. Because some donors lacked HLA typing at each locus, the association tests relied only on the typed subset. Because the 87-base-pair reads could not distinguish some IMGT-functional V segments, including TRBV6-2 and TRBV6-3, those segments were excluded. Because counts were too low, fewer than 20 rarely observed V segments, including chromosome 9 orphons, were excluded from the earlier analysis of fewer than 650 of the donors. According to a later analysis, most CMV-associated TCR beta chains appeared to be HLA-restricted, and the HLA associations seemed to be driven largely by CMV exposure. According to a later analysis, TCR association rates differed among HLA loci, with DRB1 alleles showing the most associated TCRs and HLA-C alleles showing the fewest. Broadly in line with IMGT annotations, most TCR beta V segments showed up in productive rearrangements about 90% or about 30% of the time in an earlier analysis of several hundred of the donors. The sequencing pipeline was judged likely to have produced a cluster of highly shared sequence variants as a technical artifact. Immune exposure information for the cohort was limited to CMV serostatus. The study listed approximately 150 TCR beta chains as associated with cytomegalovirus. V-gene and J-gene trimming of TCR beta chains was associated with a missense DCLRE1C variant in a later genetic analysis, and the association was replicated in an independent cohort. In this cohort, only TCR beta chains were sequenced, and detectable features were limited by the absence of alpha or paired-chain data. When HLA alleles, especially DR and DQ, strongly co-occurred, attributing TCR associations to individual alleles was difficult. In vitro tests confirmed that a few of the cytomegalovirus-associated TCR beta chains recognize cytomegalovirus antigens. The classifier was reported to diagnose cytomegalovirus status with high specificity and sensitivity in both the original cohort and the validation cohort. Correlated functional status among segregating V segments might reflect linkage disequilibrium, but an unknown experimental factor could not be ruled out. The authors suggested that the approach could potentially be extended to other disease states and immunological phenotypes. The presence/absence analyses assumed that sequencing depth was roughly uniform across donors, and that assumption may not be true. In a later analysis, HLA-associated TCR beta chains were found to be more clonally expanded and to have lower generation probabilities than equally common non-associated chains. A later genetic analysis reported fewer N-insertions in productive TCRs among donors in an Asian-associated ancestry cluster than the roughly 650-donor mean. At a false discovery rate of 0.05, a later analysis linked 16,000 or so TCR beta sequences to specific HLA alleles.

The V gene is TRBV4-1 and the J gene is TRBJ2-1; 8 bases in between match TRBD2. Specimen: PBMCs. The source of this sequence is a woman aged 25 to 45 in good health and CMV-seropositive. At the DNA level, the sequence is TGCGCCAGCAGCCAAGAAAAGGGACGGGAGGGCACCGATGAGCAGTTCTTC. Its protein is CASSQEKGREGTDEQFF.